The rows below give T cell receptor beta chains drawn from one sample of a study of cytomegalovirus exposure and HLA in healthy donors. Repertoires were generated with immunoSEQ multiplex PCR, while TCRdb's copy carries only in-frame clones and drops some. The sample holds fewer than 150,000 clones, more than 80% seen once. Material for sequencing was PBMCs. The receptors were gathered from a woman aged 30 to 39 in good health and CMV-seropositive. Each CDR3 is given with its conserved first and last residue. Fields, in order: D gene, J gene, V gene, clone size, CDR3 protein, CDR3 DNA. The D gene is left open where the match is weak. A clone size is listed for some rows: how often the clone was seen (once, few, many), or a class if it is expanded.

TRBD1	TRBJ2-5	TRBV2	.	CASSEDRGRETQYF	TGTGCCAGCAGTGAAGACAGGGGGCGAGAGACCCAGTACTTC
TRBD1	TRBJ1-1	TRBV5-1	few	CASAQGANTEAFF	TGCGCCAGCGCTCAGGGGGCGAACACTGAAGCTTTCTTT
TRBD1	TRBJ1-3	TRBV5-6	.	CASSFRTGASGNTIYF	TGTGCCAGCAGCTTTCGGACAGGCGCTTCTGGAAACACCATATATTTT
TRBD2	TRBJ2-7	TRBV19	.	CASRRTSGRDEQYF	TGTGCCAGTCGTCGGACTAGCGGGAGAGACGAGCAGTACTTC
TRBD2	TRBJ2-1	TRBV27	.	CASSPGLAVGEQFF	TGTGCCAGCAGCCCTGGACTAGCTGTAGGTGAGCAGTTCTTC
.	TRBJ1-1	TRBV15	.	CATSRLQLNTEAFF	TGTGCCACCAGCAGATTGCAGTTGAACACTGAAGCTTTCTTT
TRBD2	TRBJ2-1	TRBV7-2	.	CASSFGLANNEQFF	TGTGCCAGCAGCTTTGGACTAGCAAACAATGAGCAGTTCTTC
TRBD1	TRBJ2-7	TRBV11-2	few	CASSPGGPGSYEQYF	TGTGCCAGCAGCCCAGGGGGCCCGGGATCCTACGAGCAGTACTTC
.	TRBJ2-3	TRBV5-1	.	CASSPDGSGADTQYF	TGCGCCAGCAGCCCGGATGGCTCCGGGGCAGATACGCAGTATTTT
.	TRBJ1-1	TRBV13	.	CASSPTGPEAFF	TGTGCCAGCAGCCCTACAGGTCCAGAAGCTTTCTTT
.	TRBJ2-7	TRBV27	.	CASGSGVTYEQYF	TGTGCCAGCGGCTCCGGGGTTACCTACGAGCAGTACTTC
.	TRBJ2-7	TRBV7-8	.	CASSPNPITAGGYEQYF	TGTGCCAGCAGCCCTAATCCGATAACCGCCGGGGGCTACGAGCAGTACTTC
.	TRBJ1-5	TRBV27	.	CASSFSRPGPSQPQHF	TGTGCCAGCAGTTTTTCTCGTCCAGGGCCAAGTCAGCCCCAGCATTTT
TRBD1	TRBJ1-1	TRBV5-1	.	CASSLDRGPVEAFF	TGCGCCAGCAGCTTAGACAGGGGGCCGGTTGAAGCTTTCTTT
.	TRBJ2-7	TRBV29-1	.	CSVGGTGAGGSEQYF	TGCAGCGTGGGGGGGACAGGCGCTGGCGGTAGCGAGCAGTACTTC
.	TRBJ2-1	TRBV2	.	CASSEVNSPANEQFF	TGTGCCAGCAGTGAAGTGAATAGCCCGGCCAATGAGCAGTTCTTC
.	TRBJ2-7	TRBV5-8	.	CASSFGGNPYVEQYF	TGTGCCAGCAGCTTTGGGGGGAACCCCTACGTAGAGCAGTACTTC
.	TRBJ2-7	TRBV5-6	.	CASSLGTVVNEQYF	TGTGCCAGCAGCTTGGGGACAGTTGTAAACGAGCAGTACTTC
.	TRBJ2-5	TRBV11-2	.	CASSFGIQETQYF	TGTGCCAGCAGCTTCGGGATTCAAGAGACCCAGTACTTC
.	TRBJ1-1	TRBV12-5	once	CASGLVRGDVTEAFF	TGTGCTAGTGGTTTGGTACGTGGAGATGTCACTGAAGCTTTCTTT
TRBD2	TRBJ2-1	TRBV28	.	CASLWGGAYNEQFF	TGTGCCAGCTTGTGGGGGGGTGCTTACAATGAGCAGTTCTTC
.	TRBJ1-5	TRBV28	.	CASTRVTDHQPQHF	TGTGCCAGCACCCGGGTGACAGACCATCAGCCCCAGCATTTT
.	TRBJ1-6	TRBV9	.	CASSVGPGGDSPLHF	TGTGCCAGCAGCGTAGGTCCTGGGGGGGATTCACCCCTCCACTTT
.	TRBJ2-7	TRBV7-6	.	CASSLRAGSYEQYF	TGTGCCAGCAGCTTACGAGCAGGATCCTACGAGCAGTACTTC
TRBD2	TRBJ2-1	TRBV28	.	CASRPLGSGSINEQFF	TGTGCCAGCAGACCCCTAGGGAGCGGGAGTATCAATGAGCAGTTCTTC
TRBD1	TRBJ2-2	TRBV5-4	.	CASSFDRGAGELFF	TGTGCCAGCAGCTTCGACAGGGGGGCCGGGGAGCTGTTTTTT
.	TRBJ1-3	TRBV6-5	few	CASSSQGLENTIYF	TGTGCCAGCAGTTCTCAGGGGCTCGAGAACACCATATATTTT
.	TRBJ1-2	TRBV11-2	once	CASSLQGVGYTF	TGTGCCAGCAGCTTACAGGGCGTGGGCTACACCTTC
.	TRBJ2-7	TRBV6-5	.	CASRGPGVSYEQYF	TGTGCCAGCAGGGGGCCGGGGGTTTCCTACGAGCAGTACTTC
.	TRBJ1-1	TRBV7-3	.	CASSPGSNTEAFF	TGTGCCAGCAGTCCCGGGTCGAACACTGAAGCTTTCTTT
TRBD1	TRBJ2-1	TRBV9	.	CASSVAGTASYNEQFF	TGTGCCAGCAGCGTCGCCGGGACAGCGTCCTACAATGAGCAGTTCTTC
.	TRBJ1-3	TRBV5-6	.	CASSLWNGAGNTIYF	TGTGCCAGCAGCCTCTGGAACGGGGCTGGAAACACCATATATTTT
.	TRBJ1-4	TRBV7-9	.	CASSLRLETNEKLFF	TGTGCCAGCAGCTTACGGTTGGAGACTAATGAAAAACTGTTTTTT
.	TRBJ1-1	TRBV9	.	CASSVGPPEAASF	TGTGCCAGCAGCGTAGGCCCTCCGGAGGCTGCTTCCTTT
.	TRBJ2-3	TRBV7-3	.	CASSLAIGADTQYF	TGTGCCAGCAGCTTGGCAATAGGGGCAGATACGCAGTATTTT
TRBD1	TRBJ1-4	TRBV9	once	CASSVAGTGAEKLFF	TGTGCCAGCAGCGTAGCCGGGACAGGGGCCGAAAAACTGTTTTTT
TRBD2	TRBJ2-7	TRBV19	.	CASSILAGPSYEQYF	TGTGCCAGTAGTATTCTAGCGGGGCCCTCCTACGAGCAGTACTTC
.	TRBJ1-3	TRBV28	.	CASSLGDSGNTIYF	TGTGCCAGCAGTTTAGGAGACTCTGGAAACACCATATATTTT
TRBD2	TRBJ2-1	TRBV28	.	CASRLRTSGFYNEQFF	TGTGCCAGCAGGCTTCGGACTAGCGGATTCTACAATGAGCAGTTCTTC
.	TRBJ2-5	TRBV5-1	few	CASSLAGVEETQYF	TGCGCCAGCAGCTTGGCGGGAGTGGAAGAGACCCAGTACTTC
.	TRBJ2-5	TRBV30	.	CAWSVNQETQYF	TGTGCCTGGAGTGTTAACCAAGAGACCCAGTACTTC
TRBD1	TRBJ1-2	TRBV28	.	CASSPSRTGVGYTF	TGTGCCAGCAGTCCCTCCCGGACAGGGGTGGGGTACACCTTC
TRBD1	TRBJ1-2	TRBV29-1	once	CSVGPRQGARGYTF	TGCAGCGTAGGACCTCGCCAGGGGGCGCGAGGCTACACCTTC
.	TRBJ1-3	TRBV5-1	.	CASSRPDSGNTIYF	TGCGCCAGCAGCCGCCCAGACTCTGGAAACACCATATATTTT
.	TRBJ1-1	TRBV25-1	.	CASTQGIAEAFF	TGTGCCAGCACACAGGGTATCGCTGAAGCTTTCTTT
.	TRBJ1-4	TRBV28	.	CASGAGAEKKLFF	TGTGCCAGCGGTGCAGGGGCAGAGAAAAAACTGTTTTTT
.	TRBJ1-6	TRBV28	.	CASSLYLEGSPLHF	TGTGCCAGCAGTTTGTATTTGGAGGGTTCACCCCTCCACTTT
TRBD1	TRBJ2-1	TRBV6-6	.	CASSLLGQGDNEQFF	TGTGCCAGCAGTTTATTGGGACAGGGAGACAATGAGCAGTTCTTC
.	TRBJ1-1	TRBV27	.	CASSLLGLEGEAFF	TGTGCCAGCAGTTTACTGGGACTTGAGGGTGAAGCTTTCTTT
TRBD1	TRBJ1-1	TRBV2	.	CASLRGLVLNTEAFF	TGTGCCAGCTTAAGGGGGCTGGTCCTTAACACTGAAGCTTTCTTT
.	TRBJ2-5	TRBV5-1	few	CASSSRGEETQYF	TGCGCCAGCAGCTCCAGGGGGGAAGAGACCCAGTACTTC
TRBD1	TRBJ2-6	TRBV30	.	CAWRTGTASTGANVLTF	TGTGCCTGGAGAACCGGGACAGCCTCTACTGGGGCCAACGTCCTGACTTTC
TRBD1	TRBJ1-4	TRBV6-1	.	CASTSQDRGEKLFF	TGTGCCAGCACTAGTCAGGACAGGGGTGAAAAACTGTTTTTT
.	TRBJ1-1	TRBV28	.	CASKGGTLLGTEAFF	TGTGCCAGCAAAGGTGGGACACTCCTAGGGACTGAAGCTTTCTTT
.	TRBJ2-5	TRBV5-1	.	CASSNGLQETQYF	TGCGCCAGCAGCAATGGACTGCAAGAGACCCAGTACTTC
TRBD1	TRBJ2-7	TRBV28	.	CASSFLDRDEQYF	TGTGCCAGCAGTTTCCTCGACAGGGACGAGCAGTACTTC